These 27 T cell receptor beta chains were all obtained from the same sample, sequenced in a study of cytomegalovirus exposure and HLA in healthy donors (dated 2017 in TCRdb). Receptor amplification or capture employed the immunoSEQ multiplex PCR assay. For the multiplex PCR, a mixture combining 60 forward primers for TCR Vbeta segments and 13 reverse primers for TCR Jbeta segments was used. Drawn from immuneACCESS, this table holds only the in-frame rearrangements with V and J called that TCRdb kept. Clones are partly lost; checked studies trace under half to an unresolved V gene and leave the rest unexplained. This sample is represented by over 45,000 clones; around 81% of them were singletons. The ten largest make up 2% to 2.5% of the sample. The sample consisted of PBMCs. The receptors derive from a boy aged 5 to 17 in good health and CMV-seropositive.

This chain uses TRBV11-2 with TRBJ2-3; the D is unclear. In germline, CDR1 is SGHAT, CDR2 FQNNGV. This CDR3 has 11 residues. V lost 10 bases to trimming and J lost 0 bases, with 5 bases between them. The chain's CDR3 is CATFSTDTQYF. The CDR3 coding sequence is TGTGCCACCTTCAGCACAGATACGCAGTATTTT.

The chain carries TRBV6-6 and TRBJ2-7, with 7 positions matching TRBD1. J gave up 2 bases and V 6 bases, and 1 base lay outside the gene matches. Germline values: CDR1 MNHNY, CDR2 SVGAGI (reference sequence). This CDR3 has 12 amino acids. The CDR3 spells CASRGQTYEQYF. The CDR3 nucleotides read TGTGCCAGCAGGGGACAGACCTACGAGCAGTACTTC.

J is TRBJ2-5 and V is TRBV29-1, with no clear D. The CDR3 totals 12 residues. Germline lookup yields CDR1 SQVTM and CDR2 ANQGSEA. Trimming stripped 5 bases from V and 1 base from J, with 8 bases between. The DNA of the CDR3 is TGCAGCGTTTCACCGGGCCAAGAGACCCAGTACTTC. Translation: CSVSPGQETQYF.

The J gene is TRBJ1-1, the V gene TRBV2; no reliable D call. Germline V gives CDR1 SNHLY, CDR2 FYNNEI. The CDR3 spans 14 residues. V shed 5 bases and J shed 4 bases, with 14 bases lying between them. CDR3 coding DNA: TGTGCCAGCAGTCTGATTCTAGGCCTCACTGAAGCTTTCTTT. It specifies CASSLILGLTEAFF.

This sequence joins TRBV10-3 and TRBJ1-2, with TRBD1 matching 7 bases. V was pared by 10 bases and J by 3 bases, with 11 bases of the junction left unmatched. CDR3 size: 14 residues. Germline V gene lookup returns CDR1 ENHRY and CDR2 SYGVKD. The CDR3 DNA reads TGTGCCACCCGGGACAGACAGATGTACTATGGCTACACCTTC. This encodes CATRDRQMYYGYTF.

This rearrangement joins TRBV2 to TRBJ1-5, with 8 bases identical to TRBD1. Germline V lookup: CDR1 SNHLY, CDR2 FYNNEI. Unmatched junction bases numbered 6, after V lost 3 bases and J lost 2 bases. This CDR3 is built from 16 residues. CDR3 sequence: CASSDRTDRGNQPQHF. DNA for the CDR3: TGTGCCAGCAGTGACAGAACGGACAGGGGCAATCAGCCCCAGCATTTT.

J is TRBJ2-4 and V is TRBV4-2; TRBD1 is a possible D gene (5 bases). V lost 4 bases, J lost 9 bases, and 16 bases lay in between. The CDR3 spans 14 residues. Looked up from germline, CDR1 is LGHNA and CDR2 is YNFKEQ. CDR3 coding DNA: TGTGCCAGCAGCCGGACAACAGGAGAAGCCATTCAGTACTTC. Protein: CASSRTTGEAIQYF.

V usage is TRBV19 and J usage is TRBJ1-4; 7 bases agree with TRBD1. V lost 7 bases and J lost 10; bases outside the gene matches: 12. The CDR3 covers 14 residues. The germline V gene has CDR1 LNHDA and CDR2 SQIVND (reference sequence). The CDR3 loop is CASTLETGYGKLFF. CDR3 sequence (DNA): TGTGCCAGTACCCTCGAGACAGGGTATGGAAAACTGTTTTTT.

In its sample, this clone was seen a few times. This sequence joins TRBV5-6 and TRBJ2-1, with a possible D match to TRBD1 (6 bases). From germline, CDR1 is SGHDT and CDR2 YYEEEE. V was pared by 6 bases and J by 10 bases, with 11 bases between. This CDR3 region has 11 residues. CDR3 nucleotide sequence: TGTGCCAGCATTGGGGGCAGCGAGCAGTTCTTC. Translated, it gives CASIGGSEQFF.

This chain uses TRBV27 with TRBJ1-1, with D possibly TRBD1 on 6 matching bases. The CDR3 totals 11 residues. The germline V gene has CDR1 MNHEY and CDR2 SMNVEV (reference sequence). V was pared by 7 bases and J by 9 bases, with 12 bases between. CDR3: CASIYQGKAFF. DNA of the CDR3: TGTGCCAGCATTTATCAGGGGAAAGCTTTCTTT.

The CDR3 loop reads CASSQEGRTEAFF. The CDR3 nucleotides are TGCGCCAGCAGCCAAGAAGGGAGGACTGAAGCTTTCTTT. This chain links TRBV4-1 with TRBJ1-1; D is unresolved. Trimming shortened V by 0 bases and J by 5 bases, and 7 bases separated the two germline ends. This CDR3 spans 13 amino acids. The V gene's germline CDR1 is MGHRA and CDR2 YSYEKL.

The genes are TRBV6-6 and TRBJ2-2; D remains unclear. V gave up 2 bases and J gave up 3 bases, with 13 bases separating them. The length of the CDR3 is 16 residues. Germline V gene lookup returns CDR1 MNHNY and CDR2 SVGAGI (reference sequence). This chain's CDR3 is CASSYGWMADTGELFF. CDR3 in DNA: TGTGCCAGCAGTTACGGTTGGATGGCGGACACCGGGGAGCTGTTTTTT.

This clone was counted only a few times. The V and J genes are TRBV5-4 and TRBJ2-7, with D possibly being TRBD2 (6 bases). Trimming took 0 bases from V and 5 from J, leaving 12 bases between them. CDR3 size: 14 residues. Germline V gene sequence: CDR1 SGHNT, CDR2 YYREEE (reference sequence). As DNA, the CDR3 is TGTGCCAGCAGCTTGGGGAGGGATGGGGACGAGCAGTACTTC. It codes for CASSLGRDGDEQYF.

This chain uses TRBV27 with TRBJ2-3; D perhaps matches TRBD1 (6 bases). The length of the CDR3 is 14 residues. CDR1 and CDR2 from the germline V gene are MNHEY and SMNVEV (reference sequence). V was trimmed by 6 bases and J by 2 bases, leaving 12 bases between them. In nucleotides, the CDR3 is TGTGCCAGCAGCCGGGACACTTACACAGATACGCAGTATTTT. It encodes CASSRDTYTDTQYF.

The chain joins TRBV9 to TRBJ2-7; tentative D call: TRBD2 (5 bases). The V end lost 2 bases, the J end lost 3 bases, and 15 bases lay between the germline ends. The CDR3 runs 15 residues. Germline V gives CDR1 SGDLS, CDR2 YYNGEE. Here the CDR3 DNA reads TGTGCCAGCAGCGTTTATCCAGCGGAGAGCTACGAGCAGTACTTC. It encodes CASSVYPAESYEQYF.

This chain connects TRBV11-2 to TRBJ1-3; D might be TRBD1 (5 bases). The germline V and J ends were trimmed by 6 bases and 2 bases, with 14 bases remaining between them. The CDR3 contains 15 residues. Germline CDR1 is SGHAT and CDR2 is FQNNGV. The CDR3 DNA sequence: TGTGCCAGCAGTAAAGACAGTTCCACTGGAAACACCATATATTTT. This translates into CASSKDSSTGNTIYF.

This chain connects TRBV6-5 to TRBJ1-3; D is uncertain. CDR3 length equals 15 residues. The germline gives CDR1 MNHEY, CDR2 SVGAGI. Trimming cost V 6 bases and J 4 bases, with 16 bases left between them. CDR3: CASRGSLDSGNTIYF. The CDR3 DNA reads as TGTGCCAGCAGGGGGAGTCTGGACTCCGGAAACACCATATATTTT.

The V call is TRBV6-5, the J call TRBJ1-2; 9 nucleotides match TRBD1. V was pared by 3 bases and J by 3 bases, with 5 bases of the junction left unmatched. The germline V gene encodes CDR1 MNHEY and CDR2 SVGAGI. This CDR3 is 15 amino acids long. The CDR3 sequence is CASSYTGGSDYGYTF. The CDR3 DNA follows: TGTGCCAGCAGTTATACAGGGGGCTCGGACTATGGCTACACCTTC.

The gene calls are TRBV6-5 and TRBJ1-3; D might be TRBD1 (5 bases). This CDR3 contains 16 residues. Germline V gene sequence: CDR1 MNHEY, CDR2 SVGAGI. Trimming stripped 2 bases from V and 0 bases from J, with 11 bases between. CDR3: CASSYGDSASGNTIYF. For the CDR3, the DNA is TGTGCCAGCAGTTACGGGGACTCCGCCTCTGGAAACACCATATATTTT.

The chain uses TRBV19 and TRBJ2-3, with TRBD2 matching over 7 bases. The CDR3 spans 16 residues. The germline gives CDR1 LNHDA, CDR2 SQIVND (reference sequence). Trimming cost V 1 base and J 1 base; bases outside gene matches: 5. The CDR3 sequence: CASSIGLAVGTDTQYF. The CDR3 coding sequence is TGTGCCAGTAGTATAGGACTAGCTGTGGGCACAGATACGCAGTATTTT.

The V and J genes are TRBV5-1 and TRBJ1-2; 7 bases match TRBD1. CDR1 is SGHRS and CDR2 is YFSETQ in the germline V gene. V gave up 0 bases and J gave up 7 bases; unmatched junction bases: 12. This CDR3 has 16 residues. CDR3 loop: CASSLATGQVFSGYTF. CDR3 in DNA: TGCGCCAGCAGCTTGGCCACCGGACAGGTTTTTTCTGGCTACACCTTC.

V and J are TRBV27 and TRBJ2-2, with 8 bases lining up with TRBD1. The CDR3 is made up of 15 amino acids. V dropped 0 bases and J dropped 7; count of bases not matched to a gene: 4. Germline CDR1 and CDR2: MNHEY and SMNVEV (reference sequence). Here the CDR3 reads CASSLSQGAGGELFF. Written as DNA, the CDR3 is TGTGCCAGCAGTTTATCTCAGGGGGCTGGCGGGGAGCTGTTTTTT.

The chain has TRBV9 and TRBJ2-5; 8 positions agree with TRBD1. The CDR3 length is 14 residues. The germline V gene encodes CDR1 SGDLS and CDR2 YYNGEE. V lost 4 bases to trimming and J lost 3 bases; unmatched junction nucleotides: 5. The CDR3 protein is CASSQTGEKETQYF. DNA of the CDR3: TGTGCCAGCAGCCAGACAGGGGAGAAAGAGACCCAGTACTTC.

On this clone: The junction does not match germline at one end; this may be a read error. The rearrangement uses TRBV7-7 and TRBJ1-1, with D unclear. The CDR3 totals 13 residues. The germline gives CDR1 SSHAT, CDR2 FNYEAQ (reference sequence). CDR3 in amino acids: CASSLDRNTEAFF. The CDR3 bases are TGTGCTAGCAGCTTAGATAGGAACACTGAAGCTTTCTTT.

The chain carries TRBV12-5 and TRBJ1-6; D is possibly TRBD1 (5 bases). This CDR3 has 17 residues. V lost 2 bases and J 11 bases, leaving 22 bases between the germline ends. Germline V CDR1 and CDR2: LGHNT, FRNRAP. The CDR3 DNA reads as TGTGCTAGTGGTTTGCTCCAATACGGGGCCGGAGGGGCACCCCTCCACTTT. It translates to CASGLLQYGAGGAPLHF. The whole variable domain, remainder taken from reference TRBV12-5 and TRBJ1-6, is DARVTQTPRHKVTEMGQEVTMRCQPILGHNTVFWYRQTMMQGLELLAYFRNRAPLDDSGMPKDRFSAEMPDATLATLKIQPSEPRDSAVYFCASGLLQYGAGGAPLHFGNGTRLTVT.

The J gene is TRBJ1-1, the V gene TRBV19; possible D gene TRBD1, 6 bases. Trimming cost V 3 bases and J 3 bases, with 11 bases left between them. The CDR3 is made up of 14 amino acids. Germline CDR1 reads LNHDA; CDR2 reads SQIVND (reference sequence). The CDR3, as DNA: TGTGCCAGTAGTATTTGGGGGCTCTACACTGAAGCTTTCTTT. It encodes CASSIWGLYTEAFF.

The chain links TRBV18 to TRBJ2-3; 7 bases agree with TRBD1. V lost 3 bases to trimming and J lost 4 bases; unmatched junction nucleotides: 4. The CDR3 runs 14 residues. From germline, CDR1 is KGHSH and CDR2 LQKENI. The CDR3 spells CASSPNRGPDTQYF. As DNA, the CDR3 is TGTGCCAGCTCACCTAACAGGGGCCCAGATACGCAGTATTTT.